The present entry profiles one T cell receptor (beta chain) with its context. This record belongs to a study of blood T cell repertoires in COVID-19. Profiling relied on immunoSEQ multiplex PCR, and the TCRdb table lists in-frame clones only, not all of them. Of around 700,000 clones in the sample, about 90% were seen once. Germline CDR1 is SGHRS and CDR2 is YFSETQ. J was trimmed by 1 base and V by 4 bases; bases with no gene match: 7. This CDR3 is 15 amino acids long. The chain carries TRBV5-1 and TRBJ1-1; 7 bases line up with TRBD1. The TCR was taken from a woman aged 18-29 years with acute or convalescent COVID-19. The sample consisted of peripheral blood. CDR3 in amino acids: CASSPAGQRNTEAFF. CDR3 nucleotides: TGCGCCAGCAGCCCTGCGGGACAGAGGAACACTGAAGCTTTCTTT.